This TCR beta chain originates from a study of T cell responses to AZD1222 COVID-19 vaccine. The protocol was immunoSEQ multiplex PCR, while the TCRdb copy is restricted to in-frame clones and leaves out a portion. This table holds 85,000 to 130,000 clones, roughly 89% found once. Notes on this clone: What it recognizes is unknown.

General study points: Clonal diversity was possibly underestimated, and white British individuals and females predominated among donors. Repertoire sampling happened only post peak T cell response.

This CDR3 has 12 amino acids. The germline CDR1 and CDR2 sequences are MDHEN and SYDVKM. The sample in question was peripheral blood, obtained on day 0 of AZD1222 vaccination. The source of this sequence is an adult in good health. The genes are TRBV28 and TRBJ2-1, with TRBD1 matching 8 bases. The CDR3 region has the DNA TGTGCGAGCCACAGGGGGTTGAATGAGCAGTTCTTC. Its translation is CASHRGLNEQFF.